The present TCR beta chain was sequenced within a study of T cells after yellow fever vaccination. Whole-study context: Low-cell-number fractions underwent preparation using SMART-Seq v4 Ultra Low Input.

The study, taken as a whole, reports: CD4 and CD8 compartments shared a small share of clonotypes. Though it reached lower strength, the secondary response hit its peak faster, day 5 versus 15.

TCRdb independently ran MiXCR on the 5' RACE reads; one entry per CDR3 protein. The top ten clones hold approximately 37% of a sample with about 58,000 distinct CDR3 sequences, more than 5.5% of them seen once. Per the germline V gene, CDR1 is LGHNT and CDR2 is FRNRAP. The CDR3 sequence is 11 residues long. Trimming stripped 7 bases from V and 8 bases from J, with 11 bases between. This clonotype was found a few times. What it binds is unknown. This sequence originates from a man younger than 35 who received the YFV17D yellow fever vaccine. The V and J genes are TRBV12-5 and TRBJ1-1; unclear D gene. Sample: CD8+ T cells sorted from PBMCs, taken on the day of the first yellow fever vaccination. Written as DNA, the CDR3 is TGTGCTAGTGCTCTAGGGAGGGAAGCTTTCTTT. Its protein product is CASALGREAFF.